This T cell receptor beta chain originates from a study of cytomegalovirus exposure and HLA in healthy donors. The study, taken as a whole, reports: Several V segments, TRBV6-2 and TRBV6-3 among them, could not be told apart and were dropped. Prediction of most subjects' HLA-A and HLA-B alleles by TCR beta sequences was reportedly accurate. Using a false discovery rate of 0.05, a later analysis showed that 16,951 TCR beta sequences were associated with HLA alleles.

The PCR was carried out with 60 Vbeta primers and 13 Jbeta primers. Per the study methods: An analysis performed later counted roughly 80 million unique TCR beta chains (roughly 11 million of them shared). Here immunoSEQ multiplex PCR was the method, and the copy in TCRdb shows in-frame clones only, minus some. V and J calls plus clone size are reproduced from that table; the DNA served to infer D and trimming. The table has roughly 130,000 clones, roughly 79% seen once. Worth noting for this clone: Its antigen is undetermined.

CDR3 length: 11 residues. Germline CDR1 reads GTSNPN; CDR2 reads SVGIG (reference sequence). The V and J ends lost 4 bases and 10 bases respectively, with 10 bases between them. The receptor was derived from a woman in her thirties or forties in good health and CMV-seronegative. The chain joins TRBV30 to TRBJ1-4; possibly TRBD1 for D (5 bases). The sequenced sample consisted of PBMCs. CDR3 sequence reads: CAWTVGGKLFF. In DNA, the CDR3 is TGTGCCTGGACGGTGGGGGGAAAACTGTTTTTT.